The T cell receptor (beta chain) under discussion was sequenced for a study of shared clonotypes between healthy human individuals. Study overall: Researchers drew samples from two women and a few men aged 18 to 49.

Those who donated were healthy HIV-negative adults, with no recent acute infections or vaccinations reported. Investigators spread the genomic DNA of each subset evenly over several immunoSEQ plates. Replicate PCRs run on unsorted PBMC used around 0.3 ug DNA, which was approximately 29,000 T cell genomes. Repertoires were generated with immunoSEQ multiplex PCR, while TCRdb's copy carries only in-frame clones and drops some. This sample has some 450,000 clones; 77% occur once, and the top ten carry 12%. CDR1 and CDR2 (germline): MDHEN, SYDVKM. The V and J ends lost 2 bases and 0 bases respectively, with 12 bases between them. The CDR3 is 16 amino acids.

The V and J genes are TRBV28 and TRBJ2-3, with D perhaps matching TRBD2 (5 bases). Sequencing used PBMCs. The clonotype originates from a woman aged 40 to 49 in good health. Some clones in this sample may be carry-over from other donors' samples. In DNA form, the CDR3 reads TGTGCCAGCAGTTTAAAGTTTCGGACTAGCACAGATACGCAGTATTTT. Protein sequence: CASSLKFRTSTDTQYF. Full variable domain (missing parts from reference TRBV28 and TRBJ2-3): DVKVTQSSRYLVKRTGEKVFLECVQDMDHENMFWYRQDPGLGLRLIYFSYDVKMKEKGDIPEGYSVSREKKERFSLILESASTNQTSMYLCASSLKFRTSTDTQYFGPGTRLTVL.